This entry lists 15 T cell receptor beta chains sequenced from one sample in a study of stem cell transplantation in POMP-related autoinflammatory disease. Here immunoSEQ multiplex PCR was the method, and the copy in TCRdb shows in-frame clones only, minus some. This table has over 25,000 clones, 88% appearing once. The material sequenced was CD4+ T cells from PBMCs, taken before stem cell transplantation. These receptors all come from a human donor with POMP-related autoinflammation and immune dysregulation (PRAID).

This clone was found a few times. V and J are TRBV6-1 and TRBJ2-7, with D hard to call. Germline loops: CDR1 MNHNS, CDR2 SASEGT. The germline V and J ends were trimmed by 4 bases and 2 bases, with 9 bases remaining between them. The CDR3 sequence is 13 residues long. The CDR3: CASSVSKAYEQYF. CDR3 nucleotide sequence: TGTGCCAGCAGTGTAAGTAAGGCCTACGAGCAGTACTTC.

The rearrangement joins TRBV9 to TRBJ2-3; D possibly uses TRBD1 or TRBD2 (5 bases each). Deletions cut 1 base from V and 5 bases from J, with 20 bases between. Germline CDR1 reads SGDLS; CDR2 reads YYNGEE. The CDR3 is made up of 17 amino acids. DNA for the CDR3: TGTGCCAGCAGCGTAAAACGGGGCCACTTAGAGGAAGATACGCAGTATTTT. Its protein is CASSVKRGHLEEDTQYF.

The genes are TRBV18 and TRBJ1-1; tentative D call: TRBD1 (6 bases). The germline V and J ends were trimmed by 3 bases and 3 bases, with 11 bases remaining between them. CDR1 and CDR2 (germline): KGHSH, LQKENI. There are 14 residues in the CDR3. The CDR3 reads CASSPARGDTEAFF. For the CDR3, the DNA is TGTGCCAGCTCACCGGCTAGGGGGGACACTGAAGCTTTCTTT. The variable domain in full, completed from reference TRBV18 and TRBJ1-1, reads NAGVMQNPRHLVRRRGQEARLRCSPMKGHSHVYWYRQLPEEGLKFMVYLQKENIIDESGMPKERFSAEFPKEGPSILRIQQVVRGDSAAYFCASSPARGDTEAFFGQGTRLTVV.

The chain joins TRBV25-1 to TRBJ2-1; D unresolved. This CDR3 is 14 amino acids long. V shed 1 base and J shed 0 bases, with 4 bases lying between them. Germline V gene lookup returns CDR1 MGHDK and CDR2 SYGVNS. In DNA, the CDR3 is TGTGCCAGCAGTGAATTTAACTCCTACAATGAGCAGTTCTTC. Its protein is CASSEFNSYNEQFF.

The chain carries TRBV5-8 and TRBJ2-3, with D hard to call. The CDR3 extends over 15 amino acids. V was shortened by 0 bases and J by 3 bases, with 11 bases between the two germline ends. Per germline, CDR1 SGHTS and CDR2 YDEGEE. CDR3 sequence: CASSLEGKLTDTQYF. The CDR3 DNA reads TGTGCCAGCAGCTTGGAGGGCAAACTGACAGATACGCAGTATTTT.

This rearrangement joins TRBV15 to TRBJ1-3; the match to TRBD1 covers 7 bases. The CDR3 length is 15 residues. CDR1 and CDR2 (germline): LNHNV, YYDKDF (reference sequence). V gave up 3 bases and J gave up 0 bases; unmatched junction bases: 2. As DNA, the CDR3 is TGTGCCACCAGCAGGGGGGACAGCTCTGGAAACACCATATATTTT. It yields the protein CATSRGDSSGNTIYF.

The chain is built from TRBV30 and TRBJ1-2; no firm D call. The germline V gene encodes CDR1 GTSNPN and CDR2 SVGIG (reference sequence). The CDR3 runs to 13 residues. With 0 bases removed from V and 8 bases from J, the gap between germline ends came to 13 bases. CDR3 protein: CAWSVVAEGGYTF. The CDR3 DNA sequence: TGTGCCTGGAGTGTCGTGGCCGAAGGGGGCTACACCTTC.

The chain links TRBV5-4 to TRBJ1-1, with TRBD1 identical over 7 bases. Germline V gene data show CDR1 as SGHNT and CDR2 as YYREEE (reference sequence). V lost 4 bases, J lost 4 bases, and 13 bases stayed unmatched. CDR3 length equals 16 residues. CDR3 loop: CASSPGEGGRATEAFF. The CDR3, as DNA: TGTGCCAGCAGCCCGGGAGAAGGGGGCCGGGCCACTGAAGCTTTCTTT.

The genes are TRBV5-6 and TRBJ1-3, with D uncertain. Germline V CDR1 and CDR2: SGHDT, YYEEEE. Trimming pared 5 bases from V and 0 bases from J, leaving 9 bases between. This CDR3 comprises 14 residues. The CDR3 spells CASRGWSSGNTIYF. The CDR3 region has the DNA TGTGCCAGCAGGGGTTGGAGCTCTGGAAACACCATATATTTT.

J is TRBJ2-4 and V is TRBV6-4, with D unresolved. Germline V gene data show CDR1 as MRHNA and CDR2 as SNTAGT. V lost 6 bases and J 4 bases, leaving 10 bases between the germline ends. This CDR3 region has 13 residues. The CDR3 DNA reads as TGTGCCAGCAGGAGATACTTAAAAAACATTCAGTACTTC. Its translation: CASRRYLKNIQYF.

J is TRBJ2-6 and V is TRBV9, with D perhaps TRBD1 (6 bases). The V and J ends lost 1 base and 4 bases respectively, with 12 bases between them. Per germline, CDR1 SGDLS and CDR2 YYNGEE. The CDR3 extends over 16 amino acids. The CDR3 sequence is CASSVRGHSGANVLTF. CDR3 nucleotide sequence: TGTGCCAGCAGCGTACGGGGACACTCCGGGGCCAACGTCCTGACTTTC. The whole variable domain, remainder taken from reference TRBV9 and TRBJ2-6, is DSGVTQTPKHLITATGQRVTLRCSPRSGDLSVYWYQQSLDQGLQFLIQYYNGEERAKGNILERFSAQQFPDLHSELNLSSLELGDSALYFCASSVRGHSGANVLTFGAGSRLTVL.

The V and J genes are TRBV11-2 and TRBJ1-1; 10 bases line up with TRBD1. V dropped 5 bases and J dropped 2; count of bases not matched to a gene: 11. This CDR3 contains 17 residues. Germline V gene lookup returns CDR1 SGHAT and CDR2 FQNNGV. The CDR3 region is CASSPRGQGLFNTEAFF. CDR3 bases: TGTGCCAGCAGCCCACGGGGACAGGGGCTTTTTAACACTGAAGCTTTCTTT.

This clone was seen more than once but under ten times. This chain links TRBV28 with TRBJ2-7, with D maybe TRBD2 (6 bases). Per germline, CDR1 MDHEN and CDR2 SYDVKM. The V end lost 1 base, the J end lost 0 bases, and 10 bases lay between the germline ends. The CDR3 has 15 residues. Here the CDR3 reads CASSLFLTSSYEQYF. The CDR3 region has the DNA TGTGCCAGCAGTTTATTCCTGACTAGCTCCTACGAGCAGTACTTC.

The V call is TRBV10-2, the J call TRBJ2-2; 7 nucleotides align to TRBD2. V was pared by 6 bases and J by 4 bases, with 5 bases of the junction left unmatched. This CDR3 is 14 amino acids long. In germline, CDR1 is WSHSY, CDR2 SAAADI. The CDR3 coding sequence is TGCGCCAGCAGAAGGGAGGGGAGCACCGGGGAGCTGTTTTTT. Encoded protein: CASRREGSTGELFF.

The V and J genes are TRBV5-1 and TRBJ1-4; a weak D match, TRBD1 (5 bases). Germline assignment: CDR1 SGHRS and CDR2 YFSETQ. This CDR3 has 13 amino acids. Trimming shortened V by 5 bases and J by 0 bases, and 5 bases separated the two germline ends. This CDR3 reads CASRTATNEKLFF. The CDR3 DNA reads as TGCGCCAGCAGGACAGCAACTAATGAAAAACTGTTTTTT.